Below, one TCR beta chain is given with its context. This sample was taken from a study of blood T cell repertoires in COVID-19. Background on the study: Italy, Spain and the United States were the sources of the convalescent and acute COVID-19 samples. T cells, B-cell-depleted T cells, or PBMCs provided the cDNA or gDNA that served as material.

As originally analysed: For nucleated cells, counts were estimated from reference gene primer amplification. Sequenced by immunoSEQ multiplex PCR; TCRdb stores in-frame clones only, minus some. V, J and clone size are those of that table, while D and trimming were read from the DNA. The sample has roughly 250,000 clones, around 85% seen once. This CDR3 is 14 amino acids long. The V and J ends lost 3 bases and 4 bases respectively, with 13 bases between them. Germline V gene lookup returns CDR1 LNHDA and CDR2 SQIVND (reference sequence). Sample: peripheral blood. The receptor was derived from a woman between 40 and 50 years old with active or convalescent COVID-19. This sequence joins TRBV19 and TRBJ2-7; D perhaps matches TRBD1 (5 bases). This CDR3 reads CASSIGQGRYEQYF. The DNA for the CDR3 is TGTGCCAGTAGTATTGGGCAGGGTAGGTACGAGCAGTACTTC.